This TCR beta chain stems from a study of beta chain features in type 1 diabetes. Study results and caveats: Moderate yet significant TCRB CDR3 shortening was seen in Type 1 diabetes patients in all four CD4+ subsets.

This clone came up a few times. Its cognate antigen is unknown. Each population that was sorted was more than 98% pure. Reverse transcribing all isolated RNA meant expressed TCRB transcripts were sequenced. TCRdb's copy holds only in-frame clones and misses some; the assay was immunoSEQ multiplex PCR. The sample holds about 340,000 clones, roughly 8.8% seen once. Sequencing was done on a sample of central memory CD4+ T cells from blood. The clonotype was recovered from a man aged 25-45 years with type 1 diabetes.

The CDR3: CASSSGLAFRTDTQYF. CDR3 in DNA: TGTGCCAGCAGTTCGGGACTAGCATTCCGCACAGATACGCAGTATTTT. The chain has TRBV25-1 and TRBJ2-3, with 9 bases matching TRBD2. Trimming removed 5 bases from V and 1 base from J; junction bases left unmatched: 7. This CDR3 comprises 16 residues. CDR1 is MGHDK, CDR2 SYGVNS, per germline.